These 20 T cell receptor beta chains share one sample of origin, sequenced in a study of PD-L1 blockade in urothelial cancer. The assay was immunoSEQ multiplex PCR, and TCRdb's table has in-frame clones only and misses some. The sample consists of about 41,000 clones, around 84% of them appearing once. Time point in this sample: peripheral blood 6 weeks after treatment start. Sequenced material: PBMCs, taken around atezolizumab (anti-PD-L1) treatment. These receptors were collected from a man aged 65 to 79 with urothelial cancer.

This clone has more than one count but fewer than ten. The CDR3: CASSLSSGSREQYF. The CDR3 nucleotides are TGTGCCAGCAGCTTATCTAGCGGGAGTCGAGAGCAGTACTTC. This sequence joins TRBV7-8 and TRBJ2-7; 10 bases are shared with TRBD2. In germline, CDR1 is SGHVS, CDR2 FQNEAQ. The CDR3 loop spans 14 amino acids. J was trimmed by 7 bases and V by 2 bases; bases with no gene match: 5.

The chain recombines TRBV5-1 with TRBJ1-1, with D unclear. The germline V gene has CDR1 SGHRS and CDR2 YFSETQ. This CDR3 has 13 amino acids. With 2 bases removed from V and 1 base from J, the gap between germline ends came to 6 bases. The CDR3 loop reads CASSFAENTEAFF. In nucleotides, the CDR3 is TGCGCCAGCAGCTTCGCGGAGAACACTGAAGCTTTCTTT.

This sequence joins TRBV5-1 and TRBJ2-5, with D unclear. Germline values: CDR1 SGHRS, CDR2 YFSETQ. This CDR3 is 15 amino acids long. Trimming shortened V by 0 bases and J by 3 bases, and 12 bases separated the two germline ends. This CDR3 is CASSLGTTLKETQYF. The CDR3 DNA sequence: TGCGCCAGCAGCTTGGGCACTACCTTAAAAGAGACCCAGTACTTC.

This chain joins TRBV27 and TRBJ2-7; the D gene is possibly TRBD2 (5 bases). The germline CDR1 and CDR2 sequences are MNHEY and SMNVEV (reference sequence). V lost 0 bases and J 2 bases, leaving 8 bases between the germline ends. This CDR3 region has 14 residues. The CDR3 DNA sequence: TGTGCCAGCAGTTTATCCGGGGTAACCTACGAGCAGTACTTC. This gives the protein CASSLSGVTYEQYF.

V is TRBV30 and J is TRBJ1-1; 10 bases fit TRBD1. Germline CDR1 is GTSNPN and CDR2 is SVGIG (reference sequence). V shed 8 bases and J 4 bases; nucleotides not matched to a gene: 4. The CDR3 length is 12 residues. In DNA, the CDR3 is TGTGCCGGACAGGGGGGGTCCACTGAAGCTTTCTTT. The encoded protein is CAGQGGSTEAFF.

This clone was counted between two and nine times. This chain joins TRBV19 and TRBJ1-5; perhaps TRBD1 as D (5 bases). Looked up from germline, CDR1 is LNHDA and CDR2 is SQIVND (reference sequence). Trimming took off 6 bases at V and 0 bases at J, with 12 bases between the two ends. The CDR3 is 15 residues long. The CDR3 coding sequence is TGTGCCAGTAGCCCGACAGTCTATAGCAATCAGCCCCAGCATTTT. The encoded protein is CASSPTVYSNQPQHF. The whole variable domain, remainder taken from reference TRBV19 and TRBJ1-5, is DGGITQSPKYLFRKEGQNVTLSCEQNLNHDAMYWYRQDPGQGLRLIYYSQIVNDFQKGDIAEGYSVSREKKESFPLTVTSAQKNPTAFYLCASSPTVYSNQPQHFGDGTRLSIL.

V gene TRBV6-5 combines with J gene TRBJ1-5, with D perhaps matching TRBD1 (5 bases). Germline CDR1 MNHEY, CDR2 SVGAGI. The V and J ends lost 2 bases and 7 bases respectively, with 12 bases between them. This CDR3 contains 14 residues. The CDR3 DNA reads TGTGCCAGCAGTTACGGATTAGGGGTACAGCCCCAGCATTTT. It specifies CASSYGLGVQPQHF.

This chain's CDR3 is CATTKRAWGVTDTQYF. The CDR3 DNA sequence: TGTGCCACCACAAAGAGGGCGTGGGGTGTGACAGATACGCAGTATTTT. The rearrangement uses TRBV27 and TRBJ2-3; perhaps TRBD2 as D (5 bases). Germline CDR1 and CDR2: MNHEY and SMNVEV (reference sequence). CDR3 size: 16 residues. Trimming pared 10 bases from V and 3 bases from J, leaving 23 bases between.

The rearrangement uses TRBV9 and TRBJ2-7, with 7 bases fitting TRBD1. Per germline, CDR1 SGDLS and CDR2 YYNGEE. This CDR3 spans 15 amino acids. V was clipped by 0 bases and J by 4 bases; unmatched bases: 7. CDR3 loop: CASSVGGGRAYEQYF. In DNA form, the CDR3 reads TGTGCCAGCAGCGTAGGAGGGGGCAGGGCGTACGAGCAGTACTTC.

CDR3 nucleotide sequence: TGTGCCAGCAGTTACGGCTACGAGCAGTACTTC. It encodes CASSYGYEQYF. The J gene is TRBJ2-7, the V gene TRBV28, with no clear D. Germline V lookup: CDR1 MDHEN, CDR2 SYDVKM. CDR3 length: 11 residues. The V end was cut by 4 bases, the J end by 3 bases, with 4 bases between.

The rearrangement links TRBV14 to TRBJ1-1; a possible D gene is TRBD1 (5 bases). The CDR3 spans 13 residues. Germline CDR1 SGHDN, CDR2 FVKESK. V was shortened by 8 bases and J by 2 bases, with 12 bases between the two germline ends. CDR3: CASGEGLNTEAFF. The DNA for the CDR3 is TGTGCCAGCGGGGAGGGGCTCAACACTGAAGCTTTCTTT.

The V call is TRBV9, the J call TRBJ2-1; 7 bases are shared with TRBD2. Per germline, CDR1 SGDLS and CDR2 YYNGEE. Trimming removed 5 bases from V and 2 bases from J; junction bases left unmatched: 7. The CDR3 is made up of 15 amino acids. CDR3 residues: CASSGTSETYNEQFF. DNA of the CDR3: TGTGCCAGCAGTGGTACTAGCGAAACCTACAATGAGCAGTTCTTC.

This clone was found a few times. V is TRBV30 and J is TRBJ1-5; 10 bases are shared with TRBD1. The germline gives CDR1 GTSNPN, CDR2 SVGIG (reference sequence). The CDR3 totals 16 residues. Losses at the gene ends were 1 base for V and 4 bases for J; bases not matched to a gene: 7. The DNA for the CDR3 is TGTGCCTGGAGTGCGGGTCCGGGACAGGGGAATCAGCCCCAGCATTTT. This gives the protein CAWSAGPGQGNQPQHF.

The chain uses TRBV30 and TRBJ2-7; TRBD2 aligns across 8 bases. The CDR3 consists of 13 residues. Germline V gives CDR1 GTSNPN, CDR2 SVGIG (reference sequence). V gave up 2 bases and J gave up 12 bases; unmatched junction bases: 12. The CDR3 region is CAWSRTGGTSVYF. As DNA, the CDR3 is TGTGCCTGGAGTAGGACGGGAGGGACGAGCGTGTACTTC.

The V call is TRBV29-1, the J call TRBJ1-2, with a weak D call TRBD1 (6 bases). CDR1 is SQVTM, CDR2 ANQGSEA, per germline. The CDR3 contains 11 residues. V was cut by 4 bases and J by 7 bases, with 10 bases left in between. This chain's CDR3 is CSVVAGVGYTF. CDR3 nucleotide sequence: TGCAGCGTTGTAGCAGGGGTTGGCTACACCTTC. The full variable domain, its missing parts supplied by reference TRBV29-1 and TRBJ1-2, is SAVISQKPSRDICQRGTSLTIQCQVDSQVTMMFWYRQQPGQSLTLIATANQGSEATYESGFVIDKFPISRPNLTFSTLTVSNMSPEDSSIYLCSVVAGVGYTFGSGTRLTVV.

The J gene is TRBJ2-2, the V gene TRBV5-8; 7 bases map to TRBD2. The CDR3 consists of 17 residues. The ends lost 5 bases at V and 2 bases at J; junction bases unmatched: 12. Germline V gene data show CDR1 as SGHTS and CDR2 as YDEGEE. The CDR3 coding sequence is TGTGCCAGCAGATCGGGACTACCAGGGCAAAACACCGGGGAGCTGTTTTTT. It codes for CASRSGLPGQNTGELFF. Looking up the rest from reference TRBV5-8 and TRBJ2-2 gives the full variable domain: EAGVTQSPTHLIKTRGQQATLRCSPISGHTSVYWYQQALGLGLQFLLWYDEGEERNRGNFPPRFSGRQFPNYSSELNVNALELEDSALYLCASRSGLPGQNTGELFFGEGSRLTVL.

This sequence joins TRBV6-5 and TRBJ2-4, with TRBD1 identical over 7 bases. This CDR3 has 16 residues. V lost 4 bases and J lost 1; bases outside the gene matches: 7. Germline V gene sequence: CDR1 MNHEY, CDR2 SVGAGI. The CDR3 DNA sequence: TGTGCCAGCAGTTTAACAGGGGCCGGGGCCAAAAACATTCAGTACTTC. Amino acid sequence: CASSLTGAGAKNIQYF.

This chain links TRBV5-6 with TRBJ1-1; no firm D call. Between the trimmed V and J ends, which lost 1 base and 0 bases, there was a span of 4 bases. There are 13 residues in the CDR3. The V gene's germline CDR1 is SGHDT and CDR2 YYEEEE. The CDR3 coding sequence is TGTGCCAGCAGCTTGACTCTGAACACTGAAGCTTTCTTT. This encodes CASSLTLNTEAFF.

The chain has TRBV6-6 and TRBJ2-5; D remains ambiguous. The CDR3 covers 13 residues. V was trimmed by 2 bases and J by 2 bases, leaving 6 bases between them. Germline V CDR1 and CDR2: MNHNY, SVGAGI (reference sequence). CDR3 coding DNA: TGTGCCAGCAGTTACGGCCGTCAAGAGACCCAGTACTTC. Protein: CASSYGRQETQYF.

The chain combines TRBV5-1 with TRBJ2-3; a possible D gene is TRBD1 (5 bases). The ends were cut back, 2 bases at V and 3 bases at J, with 13 bases in the middle. The CDR3 spans 15 residues. CDR1 SGHRS and CDR2 YFSETQ come from the germline V gene. The CDR3 DNA reads as TGCGCCAGCAGCTTCCAGGGTAGTAGGACAGATACGCAGTATTTT. Amino acid sequence: CASSFQGSRTDTQYF.